The 10 T cell receptor beta chains listed next were all sequenced from one sample in a study of blood T cell repertoires in COVID-19. Here immunoSEQ multiplex PCR was the method, and the copy in TCRdb shows in-frame clones only, minus some. In the table there are hundreds of thousands of clones, 89% of which are singletons. Source material: peripheral blood. All receptors come from a man aged 55 to 70 who had recovered from COVID-19.

The rearrangement uses TRBV19 and TRBJ2-7, with D possibly matching TRBD1 (5 bases). V lost 3 bases and J lost 1, with 13 bases in between. This CDR3 is 15 amino acids long. CDR1 and CDR2 from the germline V gene are LNHDA and SQIVND (reference sequence). The CDR3: CASSISAGQSYEQYF. The CDR3, as DNA: TGTGCCAGTAGTATTTCGGCTGGACAATCCTACGAGCAGTACTTC.

V gene TRBV2 combines with J gene TRBJ1-3; D might be TRBD1 (5 bases). There are 15 residues in the CDR3. Germline-derived CDR1 and CDR2 are SNHLY and FYNNEI. V gave up 2 bases and J gave up 3 bases, with 11 bases separating them. The CDR3 loop is CASSERTRDGNTIYF. The CDR3 nucleotides are TGTGCCAGCAGTGAAAGGACCAGGGATGGAAACACCATATATTTT.

The count of this clone is one. CDR3 nucleotides: TGTGCCAGCAGTTACTCGGCGGGAGCCTCCCCCTACGAGCAGTACTTC. It codes for CASSYSAGASPYEQYF. V is TRBV6-5 and J is TRBJ2-7; 7 bases are shared with TRBD2. Losses at the gene ends were 0 bases for V and 2 bases for J; bases not matched to a gene: 7. The CDR3 extends over 16 amino acids. CDR1 and CDR2 from the germline V gene are MNHEY and SVGAGI.

The chain recombines TRBV29-1 with TRBJ2-7; D is perhaps TRBD2 (7 bases). V was trimmed by 7 bases and J by 7 bases, leaving 26 bases between them. Germline assignment: CDR1 SQVTM and CDR2 ANQGSEA. The CDR3 consists of 15 residues. DNA for the CDR3: TGCAGCGCTTCGACCTCACAGGGACTAACAGGAGAGCAGTACTTC. This codes for CSASTSQGLTGEQYF.

CDR3 coding DNA: TGTGCCAGCAGCCCCCCTCGGGTCTACGAGCAGTACTTC. It encodes CASSPPRVYEQYF. This chain links TRBV7-3 with TRBJ2-7; D is unclear. Germline V CDR1 and CDR2: SGHTA, FQGTGA. The CDR3 is 13 residues long. V lost 5 bases and J 3 bases, leaving 11 bases between the germline ends.

The V gene is TRBV28, the J gene TRBJ2-2; perhaps TRBD2 as D (5 bases). The CDR3 extends over 15 amino acids. Germline V CDR1 and CDR2: MDHEN, SYDVKM. Trimming left V 3 bases short and J 6 bases short, with 14 bases between. The CDR3 here is CASSLAGGISGELFF. CDR3 nucleotides: TGTGCCAGCAGTTTGGCGGGCGGTATCTCCGGGGAGCTGTTTTTT. Full variable domain (outside the CDR3, taken from reference TRBV28 and TRBJ2-2): DVKVTQSSRYLVKRTGEKVFLECVQDMDHENMFWYRQDPGLGLRLIYFSYDVKMKEKGDIPEGYSVSREKKERFSLILESASTNQTSMYLCASSLAGGISGELFFGEGSRLTVL.

This clone was recorded once. V gene TRBV5-5 combines with J gene TRBJ2-6, with D maybe TRBD2 (5 bases). V lost 3 bases, J lost 1 base, and 11 bases lay in between. Looked up from germline, CDR1 is SGHKS and CDR2 is YYEKEE (reference sequence). The CDR3 is 16 residues long. The chain's CDR3 is CASSSYPGSGANVLTF. The CDR3 coding sequence is TGTGCCAGCAGCTCATATCCGGGGTCTGGGGCCAACGTCCTGACTTTC.

V usage is TRBV7-2 and J usage is TRBJ1-2; a weak D match, TRBD1 (5 bases). CDR1 and CDR2 from the germline V gene are SGHTA and FQGNSA. This CDR3 region has 14 residues. V was shortened by 4 bases and J by 12 bases, with 21 bases between the two germline ends. The CDR3 DNA reads TGTGCCAGCAGCTCCCAAGTGACAGCTAAAAGGAACACCTTC. Its protein is CASSSQVTAKRNTF.

The chain has TRBV30 and TRBJ2-5, with a tentative D call TRBD2 (5 bases). With 2 bases removed from V and 5 bases from J, the gap between germline ends came to 15 bases. The CDR3 has 14 residues. The germline V gene has CDR1 GTSNPN and CDR2 SVGIG (reference sequence). The CDR3 here is CAWSLRLLGETQYF. CDR3 DNA: TGTGCCTGGAGTCTAAGACTACTAGGGGAGACCCAGTACTTC.

V is TRBV3-1 (or the pseudogene TRBV3-2) and J is TRBJ1-4; D may be TRBD1 (5 bases). The CDR3 length is 14 residues. Trimming removed 4 bases from V and 7 bases from J, with 13 bases in between. Looked up from germline, CDR1 is LGHDT and CDR2 is YNNKEL (reference sequence). The CDR3 loop is CASSRWGDREKLFF. CDR3 nucleotide sequence: TGTGCCAGCAGCCGTTGGGGGGACCGTGAAAAACTGTTTTTT.